The rows below give T cell receptor beta chains drawn from one sample of a study of blood T cell repertoires in COVID-19. The data were produced by immunoSEQ multiplex PCR, yet TCRdb's version contains in-frame clones alone and is incomplete. The sample lists about 160,000 clones; around 89% were seen once. Sample: peripheral blood. These receptors were obtained from a man between 60 and 75 years old with acute or convalescent COVID-19. CDR3s include the opening cysteine and the closing phenylalanine or tryptophan. Fields, in order: clone size, J gene, D gene, V gene, CDR3 protein, CDR3 DNA. A D gene is named only where the DNA matches it firmly. Some rows mark clone size as missing; the rest say once, few, many or name a class of expanded clone.

once,TRBJ1-2,-,TRBV30,CAWSPSIDGYTF,TGTGCCTGGAGTCCCAGTATCGATGGCTACACCTTC
-,TRBJ1-1,TRBD1,TRBV5-1,CASTETSRQGANTEAFF,TGCGCCAGCACTGAGACTTCCCGACAGGGGGCGAACACTGAAGCTTTCTTT
-,TRBJ2-4,TRBD1,TRBV15,CATSKGQDRGDIQYF,TGTGCCACCAGCAAAGGACAAGACAGGGGGGACATTCAGTACTTC
-,TRBJ2-3,-,TRBV7-7,CASSLNTGRTDTQYF,TGTGCTAGCAGCTTAAATACTGGGCGCACAGATACGCAGTATTTT
-,TRBJ1-5,-,TRBV19,CASSTRTDQPQHF,TGTGCCAGTAGTACCCGGACAGACCAGCCCCAGCATTTT
-,TRBJ2-2,-,TRBV3-1/TRBV3-2,CASSQGRAANTGELFF,TGTGCCAGCAGCCAAGGCAGGGCCGCGAACACCGGGGAGCTGTTTTTT
-,TRBJ1-1,-,TRBV19,CASRWEGEAFF,TGTGCCAGTAGATGGGAGGGAGAAGCTTTCTTT
-,TRBJ2-7,TRBD1,TRBV19,CASSIGQGIEQYF,TGTGCCAGTAGTATTGGACAGGGGATCGAGCAGTACTTC
-,TRBJ2-3,TRBD2,TRBV4-2,CASSRTSGGADTQYF,TGTGCCAGCAGCCGGACTAGCGGGGGGGCAGATACGCAGTATTTT
-,TRBJ2-5,TRBD1,TRBV18,CASSPGTGASETQYF,TGTGCCAGCTCACCCGGGACAGGGGCATCGGAGACCCAGTACTTC
-,TRBJ2-5,-,TRBV30,CAWRTLGGGETQYF,TGTGCCTGGAGGACCCTTGGGGGCGGTGAGACCCAGTACTTC
-,TRBJ2-2,-,TRBV9,CASSDHRTGELFF,TGTGCCAGCAGCGACCACAGGACCGGGGAGCTGTTTTTT
-,TRBJ1-6,TRBD1,TRBV5-4,CASSLLTGVNNSPLHF,TGTGCCAGCAGCTTGCTGACAGGGGTTAATAATTCACCCCTCCACTTT
-,TRBJ2-7,-,TRBV6-2/TRBV6-3,CASSYGGSNEQYF,TGTGCCAGCAGTTACGGGGGGTCGAACGAGCAGTACTTC
-,TRBJ2-1,TRBD2,TRBV7-2,CASSLAGAAYNEQFF,TGTGCCAGCAGCCTAGCGGGGGCCGCGTACAATGAGCAGTTCTTC
few,TRBJ1-6,-,TRBV7-9,CASMGTGYSPLHF,TGTGCCAGCATGGGAACGGGATATTCACCCCTCCACTTT
-,TRBJ2-7,-,TRBV6-1,CASSERRGLNEQYF,TGTGCCAGCAGTGAACGCCGCGGACTGAACGAGCAGTACTTC
once,TRBJ2-1,TRBD1,TRBV2,CASSGTGESGEQFF,TGTGCCAGCAGTGGAACAGGGGAAAGCGGTGAGCAGTTCTTC
-,TRBJ1-2,-,TRBV4-1,CASSQDHTGSWAYGYTF,TGCGCCAGCAGCCAAGATCATACGGGGTCGTGGGCTTATGGCTACACCTTC
-,TRBJ1-1,-,TRBV4-1,CASSKTGQNTEAFF,TGCGCCAGCAGTAAGACAGGACAGAACACTGAAGCTTTCTTT
-,TRBJ2-6,TRBD1,TRBV5-1,CASSLARTGGLKGANVLTF,TGCGCCAGCAGCTTGGCTAGGACAGGGGGCCTGAAAGGGGCCAACGTCCTGACTTTC
-,TRBJ1-6,-,TRBV4-1,CASSQDGFGSPLHF,TGCGCCAGCAGCCAAGATGGTTTTGGCTCACCCCTCCACTTT
-,TRBJ2-7,TRBD1,TRBV6-1,CASRPGQAYEQYF,TGTGCCAGCAGGCCGGGACAGGCCTACGAGCAGTACTTC
-,TRBJ1-4,-,TRBV9,CASSVEGQGGKEKLFF,TGTGCCAGCAGCGTAGAAGGCCAAGGGGGAAAGGAAAAACTGTTTTTT
-,TRBJ1-6,-,TRBV7-9,CASSSPVWTENNSPLHF,TGTGCCAGCAGCTCCCCCGTATGGACAGAGAATAATTCACCCCTCCACTTT
once,TRBJ1-1,-,TRBV19,CVSSIVQNTEAFF,TGTGTCAGTAGTATAGTCCAGAACACTGAAGCTTTCTTT
-,TRBJ2-7,TRBD1,TRBV18,CASSRDRGDEQYF,TGTGCCAGCTCACGGGACAGGGGCGACGAGCAGTACTTC
-,TRBJ1-2,TRBD1,TRBV23-1,CASSHPGQGAEGYTF,TGCGCCAGCAGTCATCCGGGACAGGGGGCGGAGGGCTACACCTTC
-,TRBJ2-7,-,TRBV19,CASSVGPGQSREQYF,TGTGCCAGTAGTGTAGGACCCGGACAATCGAGGGAGCAGTACTTC
-,TRBJ2-3,TRBD1,TRBV5-1,CASSPPRTGDTDTQYF,TGCGCCAGCAGCCCCCCCCGGACAGGAGACACAGATACGCAGTATTTT
-,TRBJ2-2,TRBD1,TRBV7-2,CASSHRTGRTGELFF,TGTGCCAGCAGCCATAGGACAGGGCGGACCGGGGAGCTGTTTTTT
once,TRBJ1-5,-,TRBV6-5,CASSTGLTNQPQHF,TGTGCCAGCAGTACAGGTTTAACTAATCAGCCCCAGCATTTT
-,TRBJ1-2,-,TRBV30,CAWSNRVDYGYTF,TGTGCCTGGAGTAACAGGGTTGACTATGGCTACACCTTC
-,TRBJ1-5,TRBD1,TRBV18,CASSPDRGPLGSNQPQHF,TGTGCCAGCTCACCGGACAGGGGCCCGTTAGGTAGCAATCAGCCCCAGCATTTT
-,TRBJ1-2,-,TRBV7-3,CASSLSGARGYTF,TGTGCCAGCAGCTTATCAGGGGCGAGAGGCTACACCTTC
-,TRBJ2-3,TRBD2,TRBV12-5,CASGLIAGASTDTQYF,TGTGCTAGTGGTTTAATAGCGGGGGCTAGCACAGATACGCAGTATTTT
-,TRBJ1-5,-,TRBV11-2,CASSVQGYQPQHF,TGTGCCAGCAGCGTACAGGGTTATCAGCCCCAGCATTTT
-,TRBJ2-3,-,TRBV24-1,CATAAKGYTDTQYF,TGTGCCACCGCTGCGAAGGGGTACACAGATACGCAGTATTTT
-,TRBJ1-5,-,TRBV11-2,CASSLVPLEGSPQHF,TGTGCCAGCAGCTTGGTTCCCCTGGAGGGATCGCCCCAGCATTTT
-,TRBJ2-2,TRBD2,TRBV5-1,CASSSTPTGGNTGELFF,TGCGCCAGCAGCTCAACCCCTACGGGGGGGAACACCGGGGAGCTGTTTTTT
-,TRBJ2-7,TRBD1,TRBV20-1,CSARQGQLVYF,TGCAGTGCCAGACAGGGTCAGTTGGTGTACTTC
-,TRBJ2-4,TRBD1,TRBV2,CASSRQGALVNIQYF,TGTGCCAGCAGTCGACAGGGGGCGCTTGTAAACATTCAGTACTTC
-,TRBJ2-3,TRBD2,TRBV10-1,CASSVGLADRTDTQYF,TGCGCCAGCAGTGTTGGTCTAGCGGATCGCACAGATACGCAGTATTTT
-,TRBJ1-1,TRBD1,TRBV19,CASSYTGGEAFF,TGTGCCAGTAGTTATACAGGGGGCGAAGCTTTCTTT